Listed here are 8 T cell receptor beta chains from one sample, sequenced in a study of blood T cells in healthy people across ages. Primed by a sample-barcoded 5' primer and a J-beta primer mix, a second PCR proceeded for roughly 7 to 12 cycles. TCRdb fed the 5' RACE reads into MiXCR, producing one record per CDR3 protein. The table lists fewer than 900,000 distinct CDR3 sequences, about 36% of them singletons. Material for sequencing was blood. The source is a man aged 18-30 years in good health.

This clonotype was counted a few times. V usage is TRBV29-1 and J usage is TRBJ2-2; TRBD1 might be the D (5 bases). Germline-derived CDR1 and CDR2 are SQVTM and ANQGSEA. This CDR3 has 15 residues. V was shortened by 2 bases and J by 4 bases, with 14 bases between the two germline ends. The CDR3 loop is CSVESNRTSTGELFF. Here the CDR3 DNA reads TGCAGCGTTGAATCGAACAGGACGAGCACCGGGGAGCTGTTTTTT.

The chain couples TRBV7-9 to TRBJ1-1, with 7 bases identical to TRBD1. This CDR3 has 15 amino acids. The V gene's germline CDR1 is SEHNR and CDR2 FQNEAQ (reference sequence). J lost 11 bases, V lost 5 bases, and 17 bases had no gene match. This CDR3 reads CASSQLTGRGPGAFF. The CDR3 nucleotides are TGTGCCAGCAGCCAACTGACAGGGAGAGGCCCAGGGGCTTTCTTT.

The V gene is TRBV20-1, the J gene TRBJ2-3; D is perhaps TRBD2 (6 bases). Between the trimmed V and J ends, which lost 6 bases and 4 bases, there was a span of 14 bases. The germline CDR1 and CDR2 sequences are DFQATT and SNEGSKA (reference sequence). The CDR3 runs to 13 residues. DNA for the CDR3: TGCAGTGCGCCTACTAGCTTTCCAGATACGCAGTATTTT. Encoded protein: CSAPTSFPDTQYF.

Many counts were recorded for this clonotype. This sequence joins TRBV12-3 or TRBV12-4 and TRBJ2-1; 10 bases line up with TRBD2. V dropped 0 bases and J dropped 7; count of bases not matched to a gene: 6. The CDR3 is 16 amino acids. The CDR3 nucleotides are TGTGCCAGCAGTTTAGCGCTAGCGGGGGTGACAAATGAGCAGTTCTTC. Residues: CASSLALAGVTNEQFF.

In regard to this clonotype: A much larger clone lies one base from this, so it may be a read error. The J gene is TRBJ2-5, the V gene TRBV14; 7 bases agree with TRBD2. This CDR3 region has 13 residues. In germline, CDR1 is SGHDN, CDR2 FVKESK. The V segment lost 5 bases and the J segment 11 bases; nucleotides outside the gene matches: 11. The CDR3: CASSAGLNNEQYF. The CDR3 DNA sequence: TGTGCCAGCAGCGCGGGACTAAACAATGAGCAGTACTTC. Combining the CDR3 with reference TRBV14 and TRBJ2-5 gives the whole variable domain EAGVTQFPSHSVIEKGQTVTLRCDPISGHDNLYWYRRVMGKEIKFLLHFVKESKQDESGMPNNRFLAERTGGTYSTLKVQPAELEDSGVYFCASSAGLNNEQYFGPGTRLLVL.

This chain connects TRBV18 to TRBJ1-2, with D possibly TRBD1 on 5 matching bases. The V and J ends lost 0 bases and 8 bases respectively, with 16 bases between them. CDR3 size: 15 residues. Per the germline V gene, CDR1 is KGHSH and CDR2 is LQKENI. Written as DNA, the CDR3 is TGTGCCAGCTCACCACCGAGTCTCAGGGCAGGAGGCTACACCTTC. It specifies CASSPPSLRAGGYTF.

This clonotype was counted only a few times. The chain combines TRBV7-2 with TRBJ2-6; D unresolved. Trimming took off 2 bases at V and 0 bases at J, with 8 bases between the two ends. Germline V gene lookup returns CDR1 SGHTA and CDR2 FQGNSA. This CDR3 has 16 amino acids. The CDR3 loop reads CASSLSLASGANVLTF. DNA for the CDR3: TGTGCCAGCAGCTTATCGTTAGCCTCTGGGGCCAACGTCCTGACTTTC. The entire variable domain, with the rest obtained from reference TRBV7-2 and TRBJ2-6, is as follows: GAGVSQSPSNKVTEKGKDVELRCDPISGHTALYWYRQSLGQGLEFLIYFQGNSAPDKSGLPSDRFSAERTGGSVSTLTIQRTQQEDSAVYLCASSLSLASGANVLTFGAGSRLTVL.

Notes on this clonotype: Germline and junction disagree at one end, which may indicate a read error. The chain links TRBV20-1 to TRBJ2-1; a weak D match, TRBD2 (6 bases). The germline V gene has CDR1 DFQATT and CDR2 SNEGSKA (reference sequence). The CDR3 loop spans 16 amino acids. DNA for the CDR3: TGCGGTGCTAGAGACGACGGCGGGGCGCGGCAAGAGACCCAGTTCTTC. This codes for CGARDDGGARQETQFF.